A single sample gave rise to the 6 T cell receptor beta chains below, sequenced in a study of post-analysis software for immune sequencing data. Study-wide results and limits: Compared with controls, patients had more of five or six TRBV segments, including TRBV5-6, TRBV5-1 and TRBV20-1.

Libraries were made from TCR beta cDNA, and they carried unique molecular identifiers. TCRdb used MiXCR to reprocess the PCR reads, holding one entry per CDR3 protein. The sample yields hundreds of thousands of distinct CDR3 sequences, 25% to 30% seen once. These receptors have no identified antigens. The sequenced sample consisted of blood. These receptors were taken from a girl between 5 and 17 years old with multiple sclerosis.

This clonotype has a handful of counts. The junction and the germline gene differ at one end; a read error may be behind it. The chain combines TRBV7-2 with TRBJ2-3; tentative D call: TRBD2 (5 bases). Per the germline V gene, CDR1 is SGHTA and CDR2 is FQGNSA. The CDR3 is made up of 15 amino acids. CDR3 region: CASNLFGSGTDTQYF. DNA for the CDR3: TGTGCCAGCAACTTATTTGGTAGCGGCACAGATACGCAGTATTTT. The whole variable domain, filled in from reference TRBV7-2 and TRBJ2-3, reads GAGVSQSPSNKVTEKGKDVELRCDPISGHTALYWYRQSLGQGLEFLIYFQGNSAPDKSGLPSDRFSAERTGGSVSTLTIQRTQQEDSAVYLCASNLFGSGTDTQYFGPGTRLTVL.

The chain is built from TRBV25-1 and TRBJ2-5, with TRBD2 as a possible D gene (6 bases). Germline V lookup: CDR1 MGHDK, CDR2 SYGVNS. The CDR3 consists of 15 residues. The V and J ends lost 5 bases and 3 bases respectively, with 16 bases between them. The CDR3 loop reads CASSFKDGGKETQYF. CDR3 in DNA: TGTGCCAGCAGTTTCAAGGACGGGGGAAAAGAGACCCAGTACTTC.

The chain combines TRBV20-1 with TRBJ2-4; a possible D gene is TRBD1 (6 bases). CDR1 is DFQATT and CDR2 is SNEGSKA in the germline V gene (reference sequence). This CDR3 comprises 11 residues. Trimming cost V 4 bases and J 6 bases, with 7 bases left between them. The chain's CDR3 is CSAIQGNIQYF. For the CDR3, the DNA is TGCAGTGCTATACAGGGAAACATTCAGTACTTC.

This chain joins TRBV25-1 and TRBJ2-1; 8 nucleotides line up with TRBD2. The germline gives CDR1 MGHDK, CDR2 SYGVNS. V lost 7 bases, J lost 3 bases, and 5 bases stayed unmatched. The length of the CDR3 is 14 residues. This chain's CDR3 is CASNVGTSYNEQFF. In DNA form, the CDR3 reads TGTGCCAGCAACGTGGGGACTAGCTACAATGAGCAGTTCTTC.

Worth noting for this clonotype: The junction differs from germline at one of its ends, possibly a read error. CDR3 residues: CASQRETGGRSYNERYF. CDR3 DNA: TGTGCCAGCCAGCGAGAAACAGGGGGAAGGTCCTACAATGAGCGGTACTTC. This chain joins TRBV6-2 or TRBV6-3 and TRBJ2-7; 8 bases map to TRBD1. The CDR3 sequence is 17 residues long. Germline CDR1 reads MNHEY; CDR2 reads SVGEGT.

The J gene is TRBJ1-1, the V gene TRBV5-1; possibly TRBD1 for D (5 bases). V lost 2 bases, J lost 8 bases, and 13 bases lay in between. The CDR3 has 13 amino acids. The germline CDR1 and CDR2 sequences are SGHRS and YFSETQ. CDR3: CASSFGTSAEAFF. CDR3 nucleotides: TGCGCCAGCAGCTTCGGGACTTCGGCAGAAGCTTTCTTT.